The 8 T cell receptor beta chains given below trace back to one sample, sequenced in a study of OX40 agonist ivuxolimab in advanced cancers. Clones were read by immunoSEQ multiplex PCR, and TCRdb kept only the in-frame ones, dropping some. Of roughly 51,000 clones in the sample, around 89% are singletons; the top ten hold 1.3% to 1.5%. This sample comprised CD4+ or CD8+ T cells sorted from blood, obtained in a trial of the OX40 agonist ivuxolimab. The receptors were sampled from an adult with an advanced solid tumor such as melanoma, head and neck, liver or kidney cancer.

The CDR3 loop reads CASSPGVGREAFF. CDR3 nucleotides: TGTGCCAGCAGCCCTGGGGTGGGGAGGGAAGCTTTCTTT. The rearrangement joins TRBV7-2 to TRBJ1-1; D gene unclear. Germline V lookup: CDR1 SGHTA, CDR2 FQGNSA. Trimming cost V 5 bases and J 8 bases, with 15 bases left between them. This CDR3 region has 13 residues.

The chain links TRBV5-1 to TRBJ1-3; D uncertain. The CDR3 contains 15 residues. CDR1 is SGHRS and CDR2 is YFSETQ in the germline V gene. V was clipped by 3 bases and J by 0 bases, with 10 bases between them. In DNA, the CDR3 is TGCGCCAGCAGCTCCACGCCGCTCTCTGGAAACACCATATATTTT. Translating it yields CASSSTPLSGNTIYF.

This clone occurred once. The gene calls are TRBV28 and TRBJ2-7; D gene ambiguous. Germline CDR1 and CDR2: MDHEN and SYDVKM. V lost 5 bases to trimming and J lost 1 base, with 3 bases between them. This CDR3 is 11 amino acids long. The CDR3 is CASSESYEQYF. The CDR3 DNA reads as TGTGCCAGCAGTGAATCCTACGAGCAGTACTTC.

The chain is built from TRBV5-8 and TRBJ2-3; D tentatively reads TRBD1 or TRBD2 (6 bases each). The CDR3 length is 15 residues. CDR1 is SGHTS and CDR2 is YDEGEE in the germline V gene. Trimming shortened V by 2 bases and J by 0 bases, and 10 bases separated the two germline ends. The CDR3 bases are TGTGCCAGCAGCTTACGGGGGACAAGCACAGATACGCAGTATTTT. It specifies CASSLRGTSTDTQYF. The complete variable domain, with remaining parts taken from reference TRBV5-8 and TRBJ2-3, reads EAGVTQSPTHLIKTRGQQATLRCSPISGHTSVYWYQQALGLGLQFLLWYDEGEERNRGNFPPRFSGRQFPNYSSELNVNALELEDSALYLCASSLRGTSTDTQYFGPGTRLTVL.

The CDR3 sequence: CASSGQGMNTEAFF. In DNA form, the CDR3 reads TGTGCCAGCAGTGGACAGGGCATGAACACTGAAGCTTTCTTT. The chain has TRBV7-6 and TRBJ1-1; 8 bases are a match to TRBD1. Unmatched junction bases numbered 3, after V lost 6 bases and J lost 0 bases. The CDR3 length is 14 residues. Looked up from germline, CDR1 is SGHVS and CDR2 is FNYEAQ.

The chain combines TRBV5-1 with TRBJ2-7, with TRBD2 identical over 16 bases. Losses at the gene ends were 4 bases for V and 7 bases for J; bases not matched to a gene: 11. Germline CDR1 and CDR2: SGHRS and YFSETQ. The length of the CDR3 is 17 residues. CDR3 residues: CASSAGTSGRAWGEQYF. CDR3 in DNA: TGCGCCAGCAGCGCCGGGACTAGCGGGAGGGCCTGGGGTGAGCAGTACTTC.

The chain has TRBV10-1 and TRBJ2-7; TRBD2 matches at 7 bases. CDR1 WNHNN and CDR2 SYGVQD come from the germline V gene (reference sequence). There are 14 residues in the CDR3. Germline trimming cut 5 bases from V and 1 base from J; bases unmatched to any gene: 5. The CDR3 here is CASSPSGASYEQYF. In nucleotides, the CDR3 is TGCGCCAGCAGTCCCAGCGGGGCTTCCTACGAGCAGTACTTC.

This clone was detected a few times. This chain connects TRBV30 to TRBJ1-1; D gene ambiguous. The germline V gene encodes CDR1 GTSNPN and CDR2 SVGIG (reference sequence). The CDR3 loop spans 13 amino acids. Trimming removed 8 bases from V and 0 bases from J, with 13 bases in between. This CDR3 reads CARRRGVNTEAFF. CDR3 in DNA: TGTGCCCGGCGGCGCGGCGTGAACACTGAAGCTTTCTTT.